This T cell receptor (beta chain) emerged from a study of Ad26.COV2.S vaccination and SARS-CoV-2 variants. Study results and caveats: CD8+ and CD4+ T cells specific for spike reportedly responded with substantial breadth after vaccination.

Trimming cost V 0 bases and J 2 bases, with 7 bases left between them. Germline assignment: CDR1 MGHDK and CDR2 SYGVNS. The CDR3 is made up of 14 amino acids. Comments on this clone: What it binds is not known.

Treatment denoted: about 20 received Ad26.COV2.S at low or high dose, single or two shots; about 5 received placebo; per-sample allocation not given. Specimen acquisition occurred on day 63 following the initial vaccine or placebo injection. An adult aged 18-55 years in Boston served as the donor. Its platform was an Ad26 vector, and its expressed antigen was Wuhan-strain SARS-CoV-2 spike. Libraries were prepared by immunoSEQ multiplex PCR; TCRdb keeps only in-frame clonotypes and omits some of them. The data show about 350,000 clones, 80% to 90% seen once. Specimen: peripheral blood, collected in a trial of Ad26.COV2.S vaccine versus placebo. This sequence was found in a person between 18 and 65 years old who received the Ad26.COV2.S COVID-19 vaccine or a placebo. The V and J genes are TRBV25-1 and TRBJ1-2; D gene ambiguous. CDR3 DNA: TGTGCCAGCAGTGAATACAACAGAAACTATGGCTACACCTTC. Translated, it gives CASSEYNRNYGYTF.